The entry that follows covers one T cell receptor (beta chain) sequence. Its antigen is not identified. These data are taken from a study of T cells expressing NK-cell markers. The cDNA for TCR beta came from 5'RACE template switching with UMIs. Each CDR3 protein gets one entry in TCRdb, which reprocessed the 5' RACE reads and gives no DNA. Recorded for this sample: a few hundred thousand distinct CDR3 sequences. Study-wide results and limits: Dominant NKG2C+ clonotypes accounted for 1.0-7.0% of CD8+ T cells in about six donors. Topping the CD3+CD56-NKG2C+ fraction as well were these clonotypes, in a few donors.

The sample was blood T cells: a sorted CD56 or NKG2C T cell subset, CD4+ or CD8+ T cells, or bulk PBMC T cells (not recorded which). The source of this sequence is a man younger than 35 in good health.

Here the CDR3 reads CASSLDRPDSNEKLFF. This chain links TRBV7-6 with TRBJ1-4; there is no DNA to check the TCRdb D call of TRBD1. Per germline, CDR1 SGHVS and CDR2 FNYEAQ. The CDR3 length is 16 residues.